The 20 T cell receptor beta chains reported below all come from one sample, sequenced in a study of CXCR3-negative and CXCR3-positive naive CD8 T cells. Study findings and constraints: More hydrophobic TRB CDR3s occurred in CXCR3-positive than in CXCR3-negative naive cells.

These TCRs' antigens remain unknown. The libraries of TRB cDNA were prepared using 5' RACE with UMI labels. TCRdb re-analyzed the 5' RACE reads; it lists each CDR3 protein once, without DNA. The sample is made up of about 110,000 distinct CDR3 sequences, and the top ten hold roughly 0.38% of it. The sample taken for sequencing was naive CXCR3+ CD8+ T cells from blood. The subset was: CD45RO-CCR7+CD27+CD95- naive CD8+ T cells expressing CXCR3 (TNR3+). All receptors come from a human donor in good health. Some clones in this sample may be carry-over from other donors' samples.

The chain links TRBV28 to TRBJ2-1; the D call from TCRdb, TRBD1, cannot be confirmed without DNA. Germline V gene data show CDR1 as MDHEN and CDR2 as SYDVKM. There are 16 residues in the CDR3. The CDR3 region is CASSLSLGGSPNEQFF.

The chain is built from TRBV9 and TRBJ2-7; checking the TCRdb D call of TRBD1 is not possible without DNA. Germline lookup yields CDR1 SGDLS and CDR2 YYNGEE. This CDR3 is built from 13 residues. CDR3: CASSPGQVYEQYF.

The rearrangement uses TRBV6-2 or TRBV6-3 and TRBJ2-7. The CDR3 is made up of 12 amino acids. The germline V gene has CDR1 MNHEY and CDR2 SVGEGT. The CDR3: CASSSISYEQYF.

The rearrangement uses TRBV25-1 and TRBJ1-1; TCRdb outputs TRBD1, but without DNA this stays unchecked. The CDR3 has 12 amino acids. Germline lookup yields CDR1 MGHDK and CDR2 SYGVNS. The CDR3 protein is CASSADISEAFF.

CDR3 residues: CASRYGAGLSPLHF. V is TRBV27 and J is TRBJ1-6; lacking DNA, the TRBD1 call made by TCRdb goes unchecked. This CDR3 comprises 14 residues. Germline-derived CDR1 and CDR2 are MNHEY and SMNVEV (reference sequence).

The V gene is TRBV5-1, the J gene TRBJ2-7; TCRdb returns TRBD1, unconfirmable since there is no DNA. The CDR3 extends over 15 amino acids. Germline CDR1 and CDR2: SGHRS and YFSETQ. CDR3 protein: CASSLSPDRVYEQYF.

This sequence joins TRBV4-2 and TRBJ2-5; as DNA is missing, the TRBD2 call by TCRdb cannot be tested. CDR3 length: 15 amino acids. Germline V CDR1 and CDR2: LGHNA, YNFKEQ. The CDR3 reads CASSQDPGPAETQYF.

The rearrangement joins TRBV19 to TRBJ2-7; TCRdb returns TRBD1, unconfirmable since there is no DNA. Germline V CDR1 and CDR2: LNHDA, SQIVND (reference sequence). There are 14 residues in the CDR3. This CDR3 is CASSFGTGGWEQYF.

CDR3 protein: CASSLPAGPYEQYF. The chain employs TRBV12-3 or TRBV12-4 and TRBJ2-7; TCRdb's D gene call, TRBD2, goes unchecked for lack of DNA. This CDR3 has 14 amino acids.

This chain joins TRBV9 and TRBJ2-7; TCRdb outputs TRBD1, but without DNA this stays unchecked. This CDR3 region has 15 residues. CDR1 and CDR2 (germline): SGDLS, YYNGEE. CDR3 region: CASSAYRDGSYEQYF.

J is TRBJ1-1 and V is TRBV29-1. The CDR3 runs 13 residues. Germline V gene lookup returns CDR1 SQVTM and CDR2 ANQGSEA. CDR3 sequence reads: CSVEISRDTEAFF.

The chain has TRBV5-1 and TRBJ1-3; TCRdb designates TRBD1, a call that cannot be tested without DNA. The germline CDR1 and CDR2 sequences are SGHRS and YFSETQ. The CDR3 is 17 amino acids. The CDR3 here is CASSLEDTQSSGNTIYF.

The V call is TRBV10-3, the J call TRBJ2-7. This CDR3 spans 14 amino acids. CDR1 and CDR2 (germline): ENHRY, SYGVKD. CDR3 sequence reads: CAISDEDLSYEQYF.

The rearrangement uses TRBV29-1 and TRBJ2-7; without DNA, the TCRdb call of TRBD1 cannot be checked. This CDR3 has 15 residues. From germline, CDR1 is SQVTM and CDR2 ANQGSEA. The CDR3: CSVEEGGPLSLEQYF.

The CDR3 protein is CASREQGAISYEQYF. The chain is built from TRBV6-2 or TRBV6-3 and TRBJ2-7; no DNA is available, so the TRBD1 call from TCRdb remains unchecked. Looked up from germline, CDR1 is MNHEY and CDR2 is SVGEGT. The CDR3 runs 15 residues.

V usage is TRBV28 and J usage is TRBJ1-2; as DNA is missing, the TRBD1 call by TCRdb cannot be tested. The length of the CDR3 is 14 residues. Germline CDR1 reads MDHEN; CDR2 reads SYDVKM. The CDR3 here is CASSATGFEYGYTF.

J is TRBJ1-2 and V is TRBV4-3; the D call from TCRdb, TRBD1, cannot be confirmed without DNA. The V gene's germline CDR1 is LGHNA and CDR2 YSLEER. The CDR3 totals 16 residues. CDR3 loop: CASSQGGVGAPYGYTF.

The chain carries TRBV29-1 and TRBJ2-7; the D gene TCRdb calls, TRBD1, cannot be checked with no DNA. Germline CDR1 and CDR2: SQVTM and ANQGSEA. The CDR3 covers 13 residues. This CDR3 reads CSVDLSGSYEQYF.

The rearrangement links TRBV21-1 to TRBJ1-2. TRBV21-1 is shown as a pseudogene. The CDR3 is made up of 15 amino acids. CDR3 sequence reads: CASSKRRSWGCGYTF.

This chain joins TRBV7-9 and TRBJ2-2. CDR1 and CDR2 (germline): SEHNR, FQNEAQ (reference sequence). This CDR3 region has 14 residues. This chain's CDR3 is CASSQSPNTGELFF.